This record concerns one T cell receptor beta chain sequence. Its specificity is not known. TCRdb's copy holds only in-frame clones and misses some; the assay was immunoSEQ multiplex PCR. The sample holds 95,000 to 130,000 clones, roughly 92% seen once. The data were obtained in a study of T cell responses to AZD1222 COVID-19 vaccine. General study findings and limits: CD4 TCRs covered the whole spike, strongest at regions 160-218 and 743-854. Among the donors, most were white British and more were female, and clonal diversity was possibly underestimated. Spike-specific TCR breadth and depth rose after two AZD1222 doses.

This clonotype was sampled from an adult who received the AZD1222 COVID-19 vaccine. Sequenced material: peripheral blood, taken 28 days after the second AZD1222 dose.

CDR3 nucleotides: TGTGCCAGCATGGGGGGGGGCAACTATGGCTACACCTTC. Residues: CASMGGGNYGYTF. This chain connects TRBV6-5 to TRBJ1-2; the D gene is possibly TRBD1 (6 bases). With 7 bases removed from V and 2 bases from J, the gap between germline ends came to 11 bases. The CDR3 runs to 13 residues. Germline V gene data show CDR1 as MNHEY and CDR2 as SVGAGI.